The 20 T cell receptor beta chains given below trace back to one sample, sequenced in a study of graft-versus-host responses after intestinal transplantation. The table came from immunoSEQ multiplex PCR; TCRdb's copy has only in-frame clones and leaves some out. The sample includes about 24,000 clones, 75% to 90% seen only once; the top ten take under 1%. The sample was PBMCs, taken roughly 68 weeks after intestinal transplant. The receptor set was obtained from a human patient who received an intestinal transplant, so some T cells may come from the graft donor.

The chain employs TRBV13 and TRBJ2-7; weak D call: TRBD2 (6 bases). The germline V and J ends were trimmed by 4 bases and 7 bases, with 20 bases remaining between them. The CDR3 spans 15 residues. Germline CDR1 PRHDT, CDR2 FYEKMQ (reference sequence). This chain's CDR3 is CASSSNRGTSREQYF. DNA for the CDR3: TGTGCCAGCAGCTCGAACCGCGGGACTTCAAGGGAGCAGTACTTC.

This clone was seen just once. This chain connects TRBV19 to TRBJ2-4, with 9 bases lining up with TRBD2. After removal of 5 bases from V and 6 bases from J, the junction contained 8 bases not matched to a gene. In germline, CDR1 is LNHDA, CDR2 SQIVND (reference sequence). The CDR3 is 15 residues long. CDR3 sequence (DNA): TGTGCCAGTAGTCCGCTAGCGGGGCTACTAAACATTCAGTACTTC. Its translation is CASSPLAGLLNIQYF.

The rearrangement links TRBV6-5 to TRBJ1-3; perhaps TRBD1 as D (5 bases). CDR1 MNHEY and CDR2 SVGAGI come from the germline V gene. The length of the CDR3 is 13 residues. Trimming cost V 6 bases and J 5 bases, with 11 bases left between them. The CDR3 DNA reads TGTGCCAGCAGGGGGACTGTCCGAAACACCATATATTTT. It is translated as CASRGTVRNTIYF.

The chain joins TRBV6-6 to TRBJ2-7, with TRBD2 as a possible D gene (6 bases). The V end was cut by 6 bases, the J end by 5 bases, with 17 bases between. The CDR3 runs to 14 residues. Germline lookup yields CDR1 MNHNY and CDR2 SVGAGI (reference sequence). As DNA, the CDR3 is TGTGCCAGCAGGCCCGGGACTCCGCTTGACGAGCAGTACTTC. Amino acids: CASRPGTPLDEQYF.

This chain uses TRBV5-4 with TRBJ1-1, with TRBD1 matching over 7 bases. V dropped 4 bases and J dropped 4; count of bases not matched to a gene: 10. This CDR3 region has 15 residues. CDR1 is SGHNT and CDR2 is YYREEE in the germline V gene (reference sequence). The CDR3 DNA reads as TGTGCCAGCAGCCCTTACAGGGAGGGGGCCACTGAAGCTTTCTTT. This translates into CASSPYREGATEAFF.

In DNA form, the CDR3 reads TGTGCCAGCAGCCAACGACACCCCCTGGAAGTTGCGGCCTACGAGCAGTACTTC. It translates to CASSQRHPLEVAAYEQYF. The V call is TRBV4-2, the J call TRBJ2-7; the D is unclear. The CDR3 loop spans 18 amino acids. The germline CDR1 and CDR2 sequences are LGHNA and YNFKEQ. V dropped 2 bases and J dropped 2 bases, with 22 bases sitting between them.

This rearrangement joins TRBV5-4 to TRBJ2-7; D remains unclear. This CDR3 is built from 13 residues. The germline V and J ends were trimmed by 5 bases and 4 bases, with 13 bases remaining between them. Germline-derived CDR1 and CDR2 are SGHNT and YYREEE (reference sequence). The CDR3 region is CASSLLGSYEQYF. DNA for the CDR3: TGTGCCAGCAGTCTACTGGGTTCGTACGAGCAGTACTTC.

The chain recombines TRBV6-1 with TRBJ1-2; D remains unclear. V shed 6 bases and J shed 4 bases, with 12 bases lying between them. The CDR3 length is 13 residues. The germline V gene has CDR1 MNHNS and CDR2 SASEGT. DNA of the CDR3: TGTGCCAGCAGGGTGACGTCGGTCTATGGCTACACCTTC. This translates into CASRVTSVYGYTF.

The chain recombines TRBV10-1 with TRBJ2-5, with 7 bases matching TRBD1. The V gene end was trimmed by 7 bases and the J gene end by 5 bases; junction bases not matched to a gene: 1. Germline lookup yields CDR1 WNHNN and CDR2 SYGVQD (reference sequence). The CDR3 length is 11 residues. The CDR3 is CASKDRETQYF. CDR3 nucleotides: TGCGCCAGCAAGGACAGGGAGACCCAGTACTTC.

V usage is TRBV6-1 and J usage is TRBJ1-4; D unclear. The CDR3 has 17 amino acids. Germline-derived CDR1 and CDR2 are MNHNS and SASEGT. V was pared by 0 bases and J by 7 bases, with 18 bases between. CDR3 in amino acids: CASSEASSPHPFEKLFF. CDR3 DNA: TGTGCCAGCAGTGAAGCCAGCTCCCCGCATCCCTTTGAAAAACTGTTTTTT.

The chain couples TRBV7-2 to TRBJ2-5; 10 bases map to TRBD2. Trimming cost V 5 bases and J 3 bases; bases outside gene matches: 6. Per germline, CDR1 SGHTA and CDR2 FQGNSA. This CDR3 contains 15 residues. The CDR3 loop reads CASSPSGLAKETQYF. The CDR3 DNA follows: TGTGCCAGCAGCCCCTCGGGACTAGCGAAAGAGACCCAGTACTTC.

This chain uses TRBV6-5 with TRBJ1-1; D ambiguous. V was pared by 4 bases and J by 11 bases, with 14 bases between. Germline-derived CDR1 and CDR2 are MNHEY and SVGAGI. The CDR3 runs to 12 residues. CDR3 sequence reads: CASSLFGQQAFF. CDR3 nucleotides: TGTGCCAGCAGTTTATTCGGGCAGCAGGCTTTCTTT.

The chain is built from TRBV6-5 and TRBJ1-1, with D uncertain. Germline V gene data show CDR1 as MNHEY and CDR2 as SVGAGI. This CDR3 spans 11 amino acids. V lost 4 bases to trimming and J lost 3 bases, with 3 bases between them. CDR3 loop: CASSLYTEAFF. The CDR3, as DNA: TGTGCCAGCAGTTTATACACTGAAGCTTTCTTT.

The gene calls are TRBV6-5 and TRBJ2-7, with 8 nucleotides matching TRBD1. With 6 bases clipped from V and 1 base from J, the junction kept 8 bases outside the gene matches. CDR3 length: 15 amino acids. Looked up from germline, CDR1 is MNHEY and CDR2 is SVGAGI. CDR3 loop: CASRPPGQASYEQYF. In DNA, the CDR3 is TGTGCCAGCAGACCCCCGGGACAGGCTTCCTACGAGCAGTACTTC.

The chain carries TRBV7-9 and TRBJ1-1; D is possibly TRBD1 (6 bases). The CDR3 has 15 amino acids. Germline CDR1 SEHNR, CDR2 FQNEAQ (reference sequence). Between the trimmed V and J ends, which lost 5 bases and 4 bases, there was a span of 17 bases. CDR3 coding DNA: TGTGCCAGCAGCCCACCAGGGGCGAGTGGCACTGAAGCTTTCTTT. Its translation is CASSPPGASGTEAFF.

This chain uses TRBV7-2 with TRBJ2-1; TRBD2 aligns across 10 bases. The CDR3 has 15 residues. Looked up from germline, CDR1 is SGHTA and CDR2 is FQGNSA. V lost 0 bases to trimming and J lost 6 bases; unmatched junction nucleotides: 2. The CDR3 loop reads CASSLAPSGSNEQFF. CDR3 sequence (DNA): TGTGCCAGCAGCTTAGCCCCTAGCGGGAGCAATGAGCAGTTCTTC.

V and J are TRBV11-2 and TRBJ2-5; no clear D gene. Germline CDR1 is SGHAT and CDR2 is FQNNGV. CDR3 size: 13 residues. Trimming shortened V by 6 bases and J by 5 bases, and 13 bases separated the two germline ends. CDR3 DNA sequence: TGTGCCAGCAGGGAGCTGGGGTTGGAGACCCAGTACTTC. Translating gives CASRELGLETQYF.

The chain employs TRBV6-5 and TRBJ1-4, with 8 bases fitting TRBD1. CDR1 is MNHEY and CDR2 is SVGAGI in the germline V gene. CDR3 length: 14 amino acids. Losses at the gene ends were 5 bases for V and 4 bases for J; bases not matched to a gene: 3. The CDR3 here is CASSIQGDNEKLFF. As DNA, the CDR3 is TGTGCCAGCAGTATACAGGGGGATAATGAAAAACTGTTTTTT.

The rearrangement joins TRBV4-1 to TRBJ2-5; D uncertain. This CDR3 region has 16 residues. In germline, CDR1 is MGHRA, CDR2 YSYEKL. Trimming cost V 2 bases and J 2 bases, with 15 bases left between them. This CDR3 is CASSQNGGSRQETQYF. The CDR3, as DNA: TGCGCCAGCAGCCAAAACGGTGGCAGTCGTCAAGAGACCCAGTACTTC.

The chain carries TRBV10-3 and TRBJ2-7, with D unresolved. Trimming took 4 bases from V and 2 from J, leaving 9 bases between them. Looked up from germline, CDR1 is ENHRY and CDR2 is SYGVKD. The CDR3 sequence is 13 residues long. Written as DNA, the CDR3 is TGTGCCATCAGTGGTGCGCAGACCTACGAGCAGTACTTC. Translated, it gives CAISGAQTYEQYF.